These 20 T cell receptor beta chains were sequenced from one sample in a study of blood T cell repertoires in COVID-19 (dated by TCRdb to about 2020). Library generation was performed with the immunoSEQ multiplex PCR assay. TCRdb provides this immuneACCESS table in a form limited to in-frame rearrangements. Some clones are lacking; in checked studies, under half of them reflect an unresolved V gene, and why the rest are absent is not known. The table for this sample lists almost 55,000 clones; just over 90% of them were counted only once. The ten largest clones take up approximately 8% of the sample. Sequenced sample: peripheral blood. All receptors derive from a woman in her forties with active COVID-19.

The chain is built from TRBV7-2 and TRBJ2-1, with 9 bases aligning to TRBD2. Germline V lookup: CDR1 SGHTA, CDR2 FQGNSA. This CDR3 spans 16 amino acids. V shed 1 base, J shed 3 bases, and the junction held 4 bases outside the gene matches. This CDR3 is CASSLVYSGGYNEQFF. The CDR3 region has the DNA TGTGCCAGCAGCTTAGTTTATAGCGGGGGCTACAATGAGCAGTTCTTC.

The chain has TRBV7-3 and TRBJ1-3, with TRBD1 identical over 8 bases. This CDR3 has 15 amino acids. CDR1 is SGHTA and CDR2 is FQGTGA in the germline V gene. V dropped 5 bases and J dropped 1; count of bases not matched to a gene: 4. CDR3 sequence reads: CASSPGGPSGNTIYF. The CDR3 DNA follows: TGTGCCAGCAGCCCAGGGGGCCCGTCTGGAAACACCATATATTTT.

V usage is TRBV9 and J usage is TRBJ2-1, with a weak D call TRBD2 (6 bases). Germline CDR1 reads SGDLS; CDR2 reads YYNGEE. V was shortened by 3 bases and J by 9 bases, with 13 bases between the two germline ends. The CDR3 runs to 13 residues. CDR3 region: CASSESGLTEQFF. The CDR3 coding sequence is TGTGCCAGCAGCGAAAGCGGGTTAACTGAGCAGTTCTTC. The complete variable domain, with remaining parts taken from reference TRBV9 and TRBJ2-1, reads DSGVTQTPKHLITATGQRVTLRCSPRSGDLSVYWYQQSLDQGLQFLIQYYNGEERAKGNILERFSAQQFPDLHSELNLSSLELGDSALYFCASSESGLTEQFFGPGTRLTVL.

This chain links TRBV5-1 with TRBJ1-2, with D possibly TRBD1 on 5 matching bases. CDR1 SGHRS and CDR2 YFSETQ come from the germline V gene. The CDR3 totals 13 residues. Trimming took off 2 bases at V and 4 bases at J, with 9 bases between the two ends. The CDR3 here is CASSLTGAYGYTF. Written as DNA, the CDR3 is TGCGCCAGCAGCTTAACAGGAGCCTATGGCTACACCTTC.

The CDR3 DNA reads TGCAGTGCTAGTGGGGATAGCGGGGTAGGAGATACGCAGTATTTT. Amino acid sequence: CSASGDSGVGDTQYF. This rearrangement joins TRBV20-1 to TRBJ2-3; 8 positions match TRBD2. Germline lookup yields CDR1 DFQATT and CDR2 SNEGSKA (reference sequence). The CDR3 has 15 amino acids. V lost 3 bases and J lost 5; bases outside the gene matches: 10.

This CDR3 is CASSNRAGGQETQYF. CDR3 bases: TGTGCCAGTAGCAACAGAGCGGGGGGGCAGGAGACCCAGTACTTC. The rearrangement uses TRBV19 and TRBJ2-5, with 10 bases fitting TRBD2. Per the germline V gene, CDR1 is LNHDA and CDR2 is SQIVND (reference sequence). This CDR3 region has 15 residues. The J segment lost 5 bases and the V segment lost 6 bases, leaving 9 bases of the junction unmatched.

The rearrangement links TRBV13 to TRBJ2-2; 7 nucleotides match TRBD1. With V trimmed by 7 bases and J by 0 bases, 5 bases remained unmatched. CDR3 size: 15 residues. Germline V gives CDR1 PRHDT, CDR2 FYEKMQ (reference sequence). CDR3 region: CASTLGQSNTGELFF. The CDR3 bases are TGTGCCAGCACCTTGGGACAGTCGAACACCGGGGAGCTGTTTTTT.

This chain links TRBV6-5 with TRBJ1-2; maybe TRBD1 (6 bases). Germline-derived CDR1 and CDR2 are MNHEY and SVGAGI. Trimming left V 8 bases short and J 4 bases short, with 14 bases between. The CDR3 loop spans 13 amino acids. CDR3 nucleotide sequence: TGTGCCAGCGAGGGGGGGGCCCCCTATGGCTACACCTTC. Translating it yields CASEGGAPYGYTF.

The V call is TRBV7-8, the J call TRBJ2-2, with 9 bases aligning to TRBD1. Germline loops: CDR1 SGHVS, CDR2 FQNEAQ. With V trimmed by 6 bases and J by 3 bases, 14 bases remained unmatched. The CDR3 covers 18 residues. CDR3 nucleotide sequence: TGTGCCAGCAGTTTTCCTTTTTTTCGGGACAGGGACACCGGGGAGCTGTTTTTT. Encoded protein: CASSFPFFRDRDTGELFF.

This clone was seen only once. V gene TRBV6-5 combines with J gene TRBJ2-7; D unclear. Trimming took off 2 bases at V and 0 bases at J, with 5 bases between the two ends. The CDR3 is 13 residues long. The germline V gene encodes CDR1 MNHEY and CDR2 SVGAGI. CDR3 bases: TGTGCCAGCAGTTACGCGGACTCCTACGAGCAGTACTTC. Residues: CASSYADSYEQYF.

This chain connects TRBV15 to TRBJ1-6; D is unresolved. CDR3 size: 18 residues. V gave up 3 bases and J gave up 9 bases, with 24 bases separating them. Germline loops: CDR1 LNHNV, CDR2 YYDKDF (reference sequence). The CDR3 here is CATSSPSQGRGSRSPLHF. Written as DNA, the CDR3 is TGTGCCACCAGCAGCCCCTCACAAGGTCGGGGTTCTCGTTCACCCCTCCACTTT.

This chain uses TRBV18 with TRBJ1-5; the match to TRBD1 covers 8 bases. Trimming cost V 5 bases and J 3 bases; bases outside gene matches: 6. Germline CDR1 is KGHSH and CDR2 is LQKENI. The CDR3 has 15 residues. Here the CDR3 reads CASSFGTGNNQPQHF. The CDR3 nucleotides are TGTGCCAGCTCATTTGGGACAGGCAACAATCAGCCCCAGCATTTT.

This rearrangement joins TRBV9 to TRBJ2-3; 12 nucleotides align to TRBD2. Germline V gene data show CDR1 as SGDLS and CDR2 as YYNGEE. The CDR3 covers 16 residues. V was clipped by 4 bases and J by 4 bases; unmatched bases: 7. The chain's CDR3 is CASSIKLAGGPDTQYF. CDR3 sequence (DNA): TGTGCCAGCAGCATTAAACTAGCGGGGGGCCCAGATACGCAGTATTTT.

CDR3 protein: CASSYRPAGDEQFF. For the CDR3, the DNA is TGTGCCAGCAGTTACAGACCCGCAGGGGATGAGCAGTTCTTC. This sequence joins TRBV6-5 and TRBJ2-1, with D perhaps matching TRBD1 (6 bases). Trimming took 2 bases from V and 8 from J, leaving 13 bases between them. Germline V gives CDR1 MNHEY, CDR2 SVGAGI. This CDR3 contains 14 residues.

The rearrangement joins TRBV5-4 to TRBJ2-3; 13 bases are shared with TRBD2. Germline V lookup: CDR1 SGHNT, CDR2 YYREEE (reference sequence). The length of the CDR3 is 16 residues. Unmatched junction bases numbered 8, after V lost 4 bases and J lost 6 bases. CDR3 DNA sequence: TGTGCCAGCAGCCCAACTAGCGGGGGGGCTTCTGATACGCAGTATTTT. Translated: CASSPTSGGASDTQYF.

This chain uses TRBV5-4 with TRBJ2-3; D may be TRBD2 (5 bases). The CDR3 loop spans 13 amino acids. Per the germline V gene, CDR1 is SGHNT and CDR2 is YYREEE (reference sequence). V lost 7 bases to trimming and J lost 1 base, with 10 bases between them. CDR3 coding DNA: TGTGCCAGCCAGGAGGTTCGCACAGATACGCAGTATTTT. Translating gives CASQEVRTDTQYF.

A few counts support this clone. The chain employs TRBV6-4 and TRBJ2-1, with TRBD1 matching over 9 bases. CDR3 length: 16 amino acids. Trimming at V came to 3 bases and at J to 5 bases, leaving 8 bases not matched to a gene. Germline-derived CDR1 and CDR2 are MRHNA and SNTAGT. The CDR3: CASSEEPGQGHNEQFF. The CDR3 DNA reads TGTGCCAGCAGTGAAGAACCGGGACAGGGCCACAATGAGCAGTTCTTC.

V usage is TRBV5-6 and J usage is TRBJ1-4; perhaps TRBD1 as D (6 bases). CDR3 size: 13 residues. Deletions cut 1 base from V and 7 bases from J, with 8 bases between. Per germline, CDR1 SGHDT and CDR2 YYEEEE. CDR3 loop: CASSLPGVEKLFF. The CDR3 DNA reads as TGTGCCAGCAGCTTGCCAGGGGTTGAAAAACTGTTTTTT. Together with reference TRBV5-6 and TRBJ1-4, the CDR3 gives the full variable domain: DAGVTQSPTHLIKTRGQQVTLRCSPKSGHDTVSWYQQALGQGPQFIFQYYEEEERQRGNFPDRFSGHQFPNYSSELNVNALLLGDSALYLCASSLPGVEKLFFGSGTQLSVL.

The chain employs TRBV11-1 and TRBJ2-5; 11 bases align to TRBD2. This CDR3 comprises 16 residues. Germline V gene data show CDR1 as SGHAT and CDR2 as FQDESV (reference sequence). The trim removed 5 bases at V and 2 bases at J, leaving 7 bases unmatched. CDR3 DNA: TGTGCCAGCAGCCCGCGGGGACTAGCGGTTCAAGAGACCCAGTACTTC. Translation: CASSPRGLAVQETQYF.

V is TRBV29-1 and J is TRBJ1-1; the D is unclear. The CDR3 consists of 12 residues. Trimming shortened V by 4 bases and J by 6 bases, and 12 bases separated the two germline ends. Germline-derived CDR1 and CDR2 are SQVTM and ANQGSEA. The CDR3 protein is CSVGRDLAEAFF. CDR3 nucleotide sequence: TGCAGCGTTGGGAGGGATTTGGCTGAAGCTTTCTTT.